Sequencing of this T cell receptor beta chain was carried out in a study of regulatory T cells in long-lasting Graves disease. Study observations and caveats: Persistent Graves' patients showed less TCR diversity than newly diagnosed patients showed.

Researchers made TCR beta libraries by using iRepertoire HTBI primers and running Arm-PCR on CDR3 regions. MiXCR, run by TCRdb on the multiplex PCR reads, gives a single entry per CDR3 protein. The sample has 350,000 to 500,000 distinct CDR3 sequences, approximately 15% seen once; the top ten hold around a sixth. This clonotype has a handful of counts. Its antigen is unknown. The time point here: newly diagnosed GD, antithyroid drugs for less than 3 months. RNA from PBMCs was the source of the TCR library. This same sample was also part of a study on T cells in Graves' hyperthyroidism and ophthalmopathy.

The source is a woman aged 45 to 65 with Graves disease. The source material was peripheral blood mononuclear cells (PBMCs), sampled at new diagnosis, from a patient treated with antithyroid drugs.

CDR3 in amino acids: CASSQDWDRGNEQFF. The CDR3 nucleotides are TGCGCCAGCAGCCAAGATTGGGACAGGGGGAATGAGCAGTTCTTC. The gene calls are TRBV4-1 and TRBJ2-1; 11 bases agree with TRBD1. V trimming: 0 bases; J trimming: 7 bases; junction bases outside the gene matches: 2. The CDR3 length is 15 residues. Germline V CDR1 and CDR2: MGHRA, YSYEKL.